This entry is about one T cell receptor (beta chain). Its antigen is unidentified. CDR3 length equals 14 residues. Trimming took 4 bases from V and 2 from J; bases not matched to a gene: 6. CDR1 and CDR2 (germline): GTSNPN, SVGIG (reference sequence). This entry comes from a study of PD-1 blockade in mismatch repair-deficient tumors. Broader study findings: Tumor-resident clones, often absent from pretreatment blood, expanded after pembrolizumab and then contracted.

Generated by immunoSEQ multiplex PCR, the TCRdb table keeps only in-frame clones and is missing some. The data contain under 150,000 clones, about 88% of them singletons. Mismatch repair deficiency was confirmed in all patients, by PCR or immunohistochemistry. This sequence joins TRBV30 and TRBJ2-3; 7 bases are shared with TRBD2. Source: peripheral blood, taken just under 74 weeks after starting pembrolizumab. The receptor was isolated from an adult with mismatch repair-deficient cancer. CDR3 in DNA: TGTGCCTGGACATATGGGGGGGTCACAGATACGCAGTATTTT. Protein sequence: CAWTYGGVTDTQYF.